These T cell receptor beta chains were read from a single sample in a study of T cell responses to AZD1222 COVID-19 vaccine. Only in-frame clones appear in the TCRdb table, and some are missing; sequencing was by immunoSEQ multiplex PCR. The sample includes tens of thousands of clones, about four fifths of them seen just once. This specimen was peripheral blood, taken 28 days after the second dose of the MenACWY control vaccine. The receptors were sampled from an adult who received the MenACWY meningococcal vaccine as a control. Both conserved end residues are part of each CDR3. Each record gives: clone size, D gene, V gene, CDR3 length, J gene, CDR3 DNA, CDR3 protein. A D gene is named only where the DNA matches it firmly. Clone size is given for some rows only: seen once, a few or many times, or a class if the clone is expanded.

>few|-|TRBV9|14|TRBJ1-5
TGTGCCAGCAGCGTAGGACAGGAGTACCAGCCCCAGCATTTT
CASSVGQEYQPQHF
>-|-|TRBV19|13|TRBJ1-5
TGTGCCAGTAGTATAAAGACAAGTCAGCCCCAGCATTTT
CASSIKTSQPQHF
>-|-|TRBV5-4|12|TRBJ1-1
TGTGCCAGCAGCTTTTTAGACACTGAAGCTTTCTTT
CASSFLDTEAFF
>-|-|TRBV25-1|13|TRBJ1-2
TGTGCCAGCAGTGGTGGGTGGAACTATGGCTACACCTTC
CASSGGWNYGYTF
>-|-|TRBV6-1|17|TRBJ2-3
TGTGCCAGCAGTGAAATAGTAGGAGGGATACGCACAGATACGCAGTATTTT
CASSEIVGGIRTDTQYF
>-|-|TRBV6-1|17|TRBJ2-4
TGTGCCAGCAGTGAAGCGATACTAGAGATGCCCAAAAACATTCAGTACTTC
CASSEAILEMPKNIQYF
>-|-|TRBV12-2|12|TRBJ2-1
TGTGCAAGTCGCTTAGCGAATTGTGAGCAGTTCTTC
CASRLANCEQFF
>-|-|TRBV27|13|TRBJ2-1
TGTGCCAGCAAAGAGAACTCCTACAATGAGCAGTTCTTC
CASKENSYNEQFF
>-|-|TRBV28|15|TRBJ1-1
TGTGCCAGCAGTTTGGGGGGAGCTCAGAGCACTGAAGCTTTCTTT
CASSLGGAQSTEAFF
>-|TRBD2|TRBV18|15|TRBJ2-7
TGTGCCAGCTCACTGGGGACTAGCGGGAATGACGAGCAGTACTTC
CASSLGTSGNDEQYF
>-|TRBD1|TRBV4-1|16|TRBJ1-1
TGCGCCAGCAGCCAAGATAAGGGGGCAAGGAACACTGAAGCTTTCTTT
CASSQDKGARNTEAFF
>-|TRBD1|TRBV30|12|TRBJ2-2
TGTGCCTCTAAAGGGACAGCCGGGGAGCTGTTTTTT
CASKGTAGELFF
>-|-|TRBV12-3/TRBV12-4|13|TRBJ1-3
TGTGCCAGCAGTTTAGACGGCGGAAACACCATATATTTT
CASSLDGGNTIYF
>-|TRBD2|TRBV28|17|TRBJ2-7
TGTGCCAGCAGTTCCAGGCACCTGGGGGGGTCCCCCTACGAGCAGTACTTC
CASSSRHLGGSPYEQYF
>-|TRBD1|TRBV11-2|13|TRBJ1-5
TGTGCCAGCAGCTTATCGGACAGGGGTCCCCAGCATTTT
CASSLSDRGPQHF
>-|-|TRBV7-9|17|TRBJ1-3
TGTGCCAGCAGCTTACTGGGCCCAGCAACCTCTGGAAACACCATATATTTT
CASSLLGPATSGNTIYF
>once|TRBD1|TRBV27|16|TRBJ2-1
TGTGCCAGCAGTCAACACAGGGGCCTGATTTACAATGAGCAGTTCTTC
CASSQHRGLIYNEQFF
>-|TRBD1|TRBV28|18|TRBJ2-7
TGTGCCAGCAGCTCCGGCAAGTGGGGACAGATTAGCTCCTACGAGCAGTACTTC
CASSSGKWGQISSYEQYF
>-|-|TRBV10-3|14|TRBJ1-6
TGTGCCATCAGTGCCGGGGCCTACTATTCACCCCTCCACTTT
CAISAGAYYSPLHF
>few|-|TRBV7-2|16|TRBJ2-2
TGTGCCAGCTCTGTTGGGGCCGGGCGGTTAGGGAAGGAGCTGTTTTTT
CASSVGAGRLGKELFF
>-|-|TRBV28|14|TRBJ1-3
TGTGCCAGCAGTACAACAGGGAGAGGAAACACCATATATTTT
CASSTTGRGNTIYF
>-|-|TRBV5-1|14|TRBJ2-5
TGCGCCAGCCACCAGGGAGGGGGCCGGGAGACCCAGTACTTC
CASHQGGGRETQYF